The rows below give T cell receptor beta chains drawn from one sample of a study of T cell responses to AZD1222 COVID-19 vaccine. This table comes from immunoSEQ multiplex PCR, and its TCRdb copy is limited to in-frame clones, with some not included. This table has approximately 150,000 clones, approximately 88% appearing once. The sample consisted of peripheral blood, taken 28 days after the second AZD1222 dose. These receptors were collected from an adult who received the AZD1222 COVID-19 vaccine. CDR3s leave out the opening cysteine and the closing phenylalanine or tryptophan.

cdr3_length j_call v_call cdr3_aa
11 TRBJ2-4 TRBV6-5 ASGPMAVDIQY
14 TRBJ2-1 TRBV6-2/TRBV6-3 ASSRIAGGSYNEQF
11 TRBJ1-4 TRBV5-6 ASSITGNEKLF
13 TRBJ2-1 TRBV7-2 ASSGVSGGYNEQF
12 TRBJ2-7 TRBV5-1 ASRGTASSYEQY
8 TRBJ1-3 TRBV7-9 ASSLDTIY
13 TRBJ2-2 TRBV5-1 ASSGTGVEIGELF
15 TRBJ2-1 TRBV2 ASSGELLAGGRNEQF
14 TRBJ1-2 TRBV2 ASRANLGTGGSGYT
12 TRBJ2-5 TRBV5-8 ASSLDVSQETQY
13 TRBJ2-7 TRBV19 ASSPSAGVTYEQY
12 TRBJ2-7 TRBV18 ASSLRQGGSEQY
12 TRBJ1-6 TRBV27 ASSRDGLNSPLH
13 TRBJ2-5 TRBV7-2 ASSLVSGVQETQY
13 TRBJ2-6 TRBV19 ASSISGSGANVLT
13 TRBJ1-3 TRBV4-1 ASSQEGQGGYTIY
10 TRBJ1-1 TRBV2 ASSAQGAEAF
12 TRBJ1-2 TRBV2 ASSDPIGLYGYT
13 TRBJ1-2 TRBV19 ASTDGLITNYGYT
14 TRBJ2-3 TRBV14 ASSQDQGSGTDTQY